The next 18 T cell receptor beta chains were all read from a single sample in a study of cytotoxic CD8 clonotypes in ibrutinib-treated CLL. The method was immunoSEQ multiplex PCR; TCRdb's version includes in-frame clones alone and lacks a portion of them. Of around 200,000 clones in the sample, more than 75% were seen once. This material consisted of PBMCs, taken after 12 months of ibrutinib treatment. These receptors were collected from a human donor with chronic lymphocytic leukemia.

The chain couples TRBV5-6 to TRBJ1-1; D unclear. Germline values: CDR1 SGHDT, CDR2 YYEEEE. This CDR3 spans 18 amino acids. V was pared by 4 bases and J by 5 bases, with 27 bases between. The CDR3 sequence is CASSDGGLLPGRNTEAFF. The DNA for the CDR3 is TGTGCCAGCAGCGACGGCGGATTGTTGCCGGGTAGAAATACTGAAGCTTTCTTT.

In DNA, the CDR3 is TGTGCCAGCAGTTCAAAGAGACAAGCGCAGTATTTT. Translating gives CASSSKRQAQYF. The chain is built from TRBV28 and TRBJ2-3, with D uncertain. Deletions cut 4 bases from V and 10 bases from J, with 12 bases between. CDR1 is MDHEN, CDR2 SYDVKM, per germline. The CDR3 totals 12 residues.

This clone was detected a few times. CDR3 region: CASTFWTGKFDHGNQPQHF. As DNA, the CDR3 is TGTGCCAGTACCTTCTGGACAGGTAAGTTTGATCATGGCAATCAGCCCCAGCATTTT. The V and J genes are TRBV19 and TRBJ1-5; 7 bases map to TRBD1. Germline V gives CDR1 LNHDA, CDR2 SQIVND (reference sequence). The CDR3 covers 19 residues. Trimming took 7 bases from V and 2 from J; bases not matched to a gene: 20. Full variable domain (rest looked up from reference TRBV19 and TRBJ1-5): DGGITQSPKYLFRKEGQNVTLSCEQNLNHDAMYWYRQDPGQGLRLIYYSQIVNDFQKGDIAEGYSVSREKKESFPLTVTSAQKNPTAFYLCASTFWTGKFDHGNQPQHFGDGTRLSIL.

The chain has TRBV18 and TRBJ2-1, with D possibly matching TRBD1 (5 bases). Germline loops: CDR1 KGHSH, CDR2 LQKENI. The length of the CDR3 is 17 residues. V was trimmed by 6 bases and J by 7 bases, leaving 25 bases between them. The CDR3 nucleotides are TGTGCCAGCTCTCTAAAAGGGCAGGGCGGAAGAGTGAATGAGCAGTTCTTC. Translated, it gives CASSLKGQGGRVNEQFF.

The chain is built from TRBV9 and TRBJ1-6; D not resolved. CDR1 and CDR2 from the germline V gene are SGDLS and YYNGEE. The CDR3 extends over 15 amino acids. V was cut by 0 bases and J by 5 bases, with 9 bases left in between. In nucleotides, the CDR3 is TGTGCCAGCAGCGTAGAGAACAGTAATAATTCACCCCTCCACTTT. It specifies CASSVENSNNSPLHF.

The rearrangement joins TRBV6-5 to TRBJ1-1, with no clear D. Trimming removed 2 bases at V and 5 bases at J, with 6 bases between. Germline V gene lookup returns CDR1 MNHEY and CDR2 SVGAGI. The CDR3 consists of 12 residues. CDR3 region: CASSYGETEAFF. In DNA, the CDR3 is TGTGCCAGCAGTTACGGTGAGACTGAAGCTTTCTTT.

The rearrangement links TRBV13 to TRBJ2-1, with 16 nucleotides matching TRBD2. V lost 0 bases and J lost 9; bases outside the gene matches: 8. The CDR3 extends over 18 amino acids. Germline loops: CDR1 PRHDT, CDR2 FYEKMQ (reference sequence). The CDR3 DNA sequence: TGTGCCAGCAGCTTAGGCCTGGGACTAGCGGGGGGGCCGGGTGAGCAGTTCTTC. This encodes CASSLGLGLAGGPGEQFF.

The V and J genes are TRBV5-6 and TRBJ2-2, with TRBD2 matching 8 bases. From germline, CDR1 is SGHDT and CDR2 YYEEEE. The junction had 12 bases not matched to a gene; V was cut back by 4 bases and J by 4 bases. The CDR3 contains 17 residues. The CDR3 DNA sequence: TGTGCCAGCAGCCTTCCTCGCGGGGGGTCTCCCACCGGGGAGCTGTTTTTT. Its protein is CASSLPRGGSPTGELFF.

This rearrangement joins TRBV5-4 to TRBJ1-1; unclear D gene. Germline loops: CDR1 SGHNT, CDR2 YYREEE (reference sequence). Trimming removed 1 base from V and 1 base from J, with 5 bases in between. The CDR3 spans 13 residues. Here the CDR3 DNA reads TGTGCCAGCAGCTTGAGCCGGAACACTGAAGCTTTCTTT. This codes for CASSLSRNTEAFF.

The chain links TRBV4-2 to TRBJ2-7; 7 positions match TRBD1. CDR1 is LGHNA, CDR2 YNFKEQ, per germline. The CDR3 contains 14 residues. V lost 0 bases and J lost 5; bases outside the gene matches: 4. CDR3 in amino acids: CASSQDFQGDEQYF. The CDR3 bases are TGTGCCAGCAGCCAAGATTTCCAGGGGGACGAGCAGTACTTC.

DNA for the CDR3: TGCGCCAGCAGCCGAACAACCTCAGCTAACTATGGCTACACCTTC. Amino acid sequence: CASSRTTSANYGYTF. This chain uses TRBV5-1 with TRBJ1-2; D gene uncertain. CDR3 length equals 15 residues. V dropped 4 bases and J dropped 0 bases, with 13 bases sitting between them. Germline CDR1 SGHRS, CDR2 YFSETQ.

J is TRBJ1-1 and V is TRBV29-1, with D tentatively TRBD1 (6 bases). The ends were cut back, 7 bases at V and 8 bases at J, with 14 bases in the middle. The CDR3 length is 11 residues. CDR1 SQVTM and CDR2 ANQGSEA come from the germline V gene. CDR3 sequence: CSAQATGEAFF. The CDR3 DNA sequence: TGCAGCGCCCAAGCCACAGGGGAAGCTTTCTTT.

In this sample, this clone turned up once. The chain has TRBV7-8 and TRBJ2-5; the match to TRBD2 covers 13 bases. Germline V gives CDR1 SGHVS, CDR2 FQNEAQ. The CDR3 has 16 residues. Losses at the gene ends were 5 bases for V and 2 bases for J; bases not matched to a gene: 5. The CDR3 region is CASSAGTSGTQETQYF. DNA of the CDR3: TGTGCCAGCAGCGCCGGGACTAGCGGGACTCAAGAGACCCAGTACTTC.

V and J are TRBV10-3 and TRBJ1-2; perhaps TRBD1 as D (5 bases). The CDR3 runs 13 residues. Germline V CDR1 and CDR2: ENHRY, SYGVKD. V gave up 10 bases and J gave up 4 bases, with 16 bases separating them. The CDR3 loop is CATDLDRAYGYTF. For the CDR3, the DNA is TGTGCCACCGACCTCGACAGAGCCTATGGCTACACCTTC.

Only one count was recorded for this clone. The chain employs TRBV18 and TRBJ2-4; the D call may be TRBD1 or TRBD2 (5 bases each). CDR1 and CDR2 from the germline V gene are KGHSH and LQKENI. Trimming shortened V by 0 bases and J by 0 bases, and 6 bases separated the two germline ends. CDR3 length: 15 residues. CDR3 nucleotide sequence: TGTGCCAGCTCACCACCGGGGACAGCCAAAAACATTCAGTACTTC. Amino acid sequence: CASSPPGTAKNIQYF.

The sample holds a few counts of this clone. This chain links TRBV7-9 with TRBJ1-6, with D tentatively TRBD1 (5 bases). CDR3 length equals 16 residues. Germline CDR1 reads SEHNR; CDR2 reads FQNEAQ (reference sequence). The V end lost 7 bases, the J end lost 0 bases, and 13 bases lay between the germline ends. In DNA, the CDR3 is TGTGCCAGCACGGGGGACCGGAGCTCCTATAATTCACCCCTCCACTTT. It is translated as CASTGDRSSYNSPLHF.

This clone turned up a few times. This rearrangement joins TRBV5-4 to TRBJ2-3; no firm D call. The CDR3 has 15 residues. The germline CDR1 and CDR2 sequences are SGHNT and YYREEE (reference sequence). With 0 bases removed from V and 0 bases from J, the gap between germline ends came to 8 bases. In DNA, the CDR3 is TGTGCCAGCAGCTTGGTTCAGACTAGCACAGATACGCAGTATTTT. Translation gives CASSLVQTSTDTQYF.

The J gene is TRBJ2-7, the V gene TRBV6-6, with 8 bases fitting TRBD2. This CDR3 has 12 residues. CDR1 is MNHNY and CDR2 is SVGAGI in the germline V gene (reference sequence). Trimming took 5 bases from V and 3 from J; bases not matched to a gene: 0. CDR3 DNA: TGTGCCAGCAGTAGCGGGGGCTACGAGCAGTACTTC. Its protein is CASSSGGYEQYF.